This T cell receptor (beta chain) was sequenced in a study of OX40 agonist ivuxolimab in advanced cancers. Across the whole study: Ivuxolimab, which is an agonistic anti-OX40 (CD134) antibody, was administered to the patients. Partial responses were achieved by three patients, of whom one had hepatocellular carcinoma and two had cutaneous melanoma.

The table came from immunoSEQ multiplex PCR; TCRdb's copy has only in-frame clones and leaves some out. This table has around 70,000 clones, around 84% appearing once. This CDR3 is 13 amino acids long. The germline gives CDR1 SGDLS, CDR2 YYNGEE. V shed 4 bases and J shed 4 bases, with 8 bases lying between them. Baseline, cycle 4 day 1, and cycle 7 day 1 were the blood sampling points. Sequencing was performed on CD4+ or CD8+ T cells sorted from blood, taken in a trial of the OX40 agonist ivuxolimab. The sequence derives from an adult with an advanced solid tumor such as melanoma, head and neck, liver or kidney cancer. The rearrangement links TRBV9 to TRBJ2-2; D remains unclear. CDR3 sequence (DNA): TGTGCCAGCAGCCCTCTAGGCACCGGGGAGCTGTTTTTT. Translated: CASSPLGTGELFF.